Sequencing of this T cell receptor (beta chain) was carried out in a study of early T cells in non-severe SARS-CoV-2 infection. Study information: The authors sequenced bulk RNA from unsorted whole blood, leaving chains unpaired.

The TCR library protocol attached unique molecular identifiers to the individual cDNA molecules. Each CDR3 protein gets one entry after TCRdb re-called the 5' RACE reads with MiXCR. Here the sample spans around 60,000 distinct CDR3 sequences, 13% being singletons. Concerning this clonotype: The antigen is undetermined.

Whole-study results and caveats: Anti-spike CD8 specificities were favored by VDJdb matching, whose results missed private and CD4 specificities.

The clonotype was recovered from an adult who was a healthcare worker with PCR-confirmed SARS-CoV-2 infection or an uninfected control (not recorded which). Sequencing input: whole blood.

The CDR3 loop is CSVATGTDYEQYF. The DNA for the CDR3 is TGCAGCGTAGCAACCGGGACAGACTACGAGCAGTACTTC. The genes are TRBV29-1 and TRBJ2-7; 7 bases are shared with TRBD1. The CDR3 loop spans 13 amino acids. In germline, CDR1 is SQVTM, CDR2 ANQGSEA. Trimming cost V 6 bases and J 3 bases; bases outside gene matches: 8.